This T cell receptor beta chain originates from a study of metastatic and nonmetastatic thyroid tumors. About the study: Repertoire comparison spanned blood and tumor or nodule tissue of malignant and benign thyroid patients.

Ahead of thyroid surgery, no patient had received treatment of any kind. The V gene's germline CDR1 is DFQATT and CDR2 SNEGSKA (reference sequence). V was clipped by 1 base and J by 8 bases, with 14 bases between them. This CDR3 region has 14 residues. Original processing notes: It was from CDR3 differences across clinicopathological groups that a distant-metastasis classifier for papillary thyroid cancer was built. TCRdb reanalyzed the PCR reads via MiXCR. These V and J calls rely on TCRdb rather than the paper's analysis. The sample holds about 7,200 clones; about a third are singletons and the top ten take over 10%.

The rearrangement uses TRBV20-1 and TRBJ2-2; no clear D gene. Sequencing was done on a sample of adjacent normal tissue. The source of this sequence is a female donor with papillary thyroid cancer or a benign thyroid nodule (not recorded which). Some clones in this sample may be carry-over from other donors' samples. The CDR3 spells CSARGLTAVGELFF. The CDR3 nucleotides read TGCAGTGCTAGAGGTTTGACTGCGGTGGGGGAGCTGTTTTTT.